This T cell receptor beta chain was sequenced in a study of T cell responses to AZD1222 COVID-19 vaccine. Overall study results and limits: Only five or six individuals given AZD1222 were seropositive at baseline. A mostly white British donor set with more females was recruited, and clonal diversity was possibly underestimated.

The method was immunoSEQ multiplex PCR; TCRdb's version includes in-frame clones alone and lacks a portion of them. This sample has 150,000 to 200,000 clones, with more than 75% found just once. CDR3 length equals 14 residues. J lost 3 bases, V lost 0 bases, and 0 bases had no gene match. CDR1 is ENHRY and CDR2 is SYGVKD in the germline V gene. On this clone: Its antigen is currently unknown.

The analysis combined second doses at about 4 or about 12 weeks. The sequenced sample was peripheral blood, obtained 28 days after the second AZD1222 dose. The clonotype originates from an adult who received the AZD1222 COVID-19 vaccine. The chain carries TRBV10-3 and TRBJ2-5; 8 nucleotides agree with TRBD1. This chain's CDR3 is CAISESTGEETQYF. The DNA of the CDR3 is TGTGCCATCAGTGAGTCGACAGGGGAAGAGACCCAGTACTTC.